This TCR beta chain comes out of a study of blood T cell repertoires in COVID-19. Study-level background: All recovered Cohort 3 donors got two negative PCRs, got clearance, or saw symptom resolution. Sources were T cells, B-cell-depleted T cells, or PBMCs; the material itself was cDNA or gDNA.

Sequencing was performed with immunoSEQ multiplex PCR; in TCRdb, only in-frame clones are kept and a portion is missing. The sample holds some 220,000 clones, 86% seen once. V lost 0 bases and J 6 bases, leaving 9 bases between the germline ends. CDR3 length: 13 amino acids. Germline values: CDR1 MNHEY, CDR2 SMNVEV (reference sequence). Recruitment covered 25 or so US areas and drew participants whose ages spanned roughly 18 to 100 years. Cohort allocation depended upon clinical history that participants reported. Sequencing was done on a sample of PBMCs or T cells enriched from blood (not recorded which). The origin of this receptor is a woman between 50 and 59 years old in a cohort exposed to, infected with or recovered from COVID-19 (not recorded which). The chain combines TRBV27 with TRBJ2-7, with a weak D call TRBD2 (5 bases). The CDR3 spells CASSLSEGSEQYF. For the CDR3, the DNA is TGTGCCAGCAGTTTATCTGAGGGCTCCGAGCAGTACTTC.